The present T cell receptor beta chain was sequenced within a study of blood T cell repertoires in COVID-19. Looking at the study overall: The United States, Italy and Spain supplied acute and convalescent COVID-19 samples. Sources were T cells, B-cell-depleted T cells, or PBMCs; the material itself was cDNA or gDNA.

How the authors handled the data: Scientists estimated how many nucleated cells there were by amplifying reference gene primers. Data came from immunoSEQ multiplex PCR; TCRdb stores just in-frame clones and leaves some out. That table supplies the V and J calls and clone size; D and trimming were determined from the DNA. The repertoire includes under 200,000 clones, roughly 85% of them detected once, and 4.5% to 5% sits in the top ten. V was pared by 6 bases and J by 5 bases, with 14 bases between. Germline V lookup: CDR1 KGHSH, CDR2 LQKENI. The CDR3 runs to 13 residues. The rearrangement uses TRBV18 and TRBJ2-7; weak D call: TRBD1 (6 bases). The sample comprised peripheral blood. The TCR comes from a woman aged 80 or over with acute or convalescent COVID-19. CDR3 sequence reads: CASSLTGYNEQYF. The CDR3 DNA sequence: TGTGCCAGCTCTCTCACAGGGTACAACGAGCAGTACTTC.